The 25 T cell receptor beta chains in this list originate from one sample, sequenced in a study of blood T cell repertoires in COVID-19. Sequencing used immunoSEQ multiplex PCR; TCRdb keeps in-frame clones, though not all of them. The sample has 70,000 or so clones; approximately 82% are singletons. Sequenced: peripheral blood. These receptors came from a woman of 80 years or more with acute or convalescent COVID-19.

This clone was recorded a few times. The gene calls are TRBV12-2 and TRBJ2-3; no check of the table's D call, TRBD2, against the DNA was made. TRBV12-2 is a pseudogene segment. The CDR3 spans 18 residues. This chain's CDR3 is CASRFILAGGPGTDTQYF. Here the CDR3 DNA reads TGTGCAAGTCGCTTTATTCTAGCGGGGGGCCCTGGCACAGATACGCAGTATTTT.

The chain employs TRBV9 and TRBJ2-7; TRBD1 agrees at 12 bases. The CDR3 spans 15 residues. Germline CDR1 is SGDLS and CDR2 is YYNGEE. J was trimmed by 3 bases and V by 3 bases; bases with no gene match: 4. CDR3 amino acids: CASSAGTGGGYEQYF. The CDR3 nucleotides read TGTGCCAGCAGCGCCGGGACAGGGGGCGGCTACGAGCAGTACTTC. The complete variable domain, with remaining parts taken from reference TRBV9 and TRBJ2-7, reads DSGVTQTPKHLITATGQRVTLRCSPRSGDLSVYWYQQSLDQGLQFLIQYYNGEERAKGNILERFSAQQFPDLHSELNLSSLELGDSALYFCASSAGTGGGYEQYFGPGTRLTVT.

This clone was seen more than once but under ten times. V and J are TRBV6-5 and TRBJ1-1, with 7 bases matching TRBD1. This CDR3 is built from 14 residues. Germline loops: CDR1 MNHEY, CDR2 SVGAGI. Unmatched junction bases numbered 5, after V lost 6 bases and J lost 1 base. Here the CDR3 DNA reads TGTGCCAGCAGGACCGGGACAGCGAACACTGAAGCTTTCTTT. The encoded protein is CASRTGTANTEAFF.

The chain has TRBV7-9 and TRBJ1-5; TRBD1 agrees at 8 bases. Germline V gene data show CDR1 as SEHNR and CDR2 as FQNEAQ (reference sequence). After removal of 4 bases from V and 1 base from J, the junction contained 3 bases not matched to a gene. CDR3 size: 15 residues. The CDR3, as DNA: TGTGCCAGCAGCTACGACAGGGGAAGCAATCAGCCCCAGCATTTT. Protein: CASSYDRGSNQPQHF. Supplemented by reference TRBV7-9 and TRBJ1-5, the full variable domain reads DTGVSQNPRHKITKRGQNVTFRCDPISEHNRLYWYRQTLGQGPEFLTYFQNEAQLEKSRLLSDRFSAERPKGSFSTLEIQRTEQGDSAMYLCASSYDRGSNQPQHFGDGTRLSIL.

This clone appeared once. The V call is TRBV30, the J call TRBJ2-1; D is possibly TRBD1 (5 bases). V was cut by 3 bases and J by 15 bases, with 21 bases left in between. Looked up from germline, CDR1 is GTSNPN and CDR2 is SVGIG (reference sequence). The CDR3 loop spans 13 amino acids. CDR3: CAWRISGMRLLFF. The CDR3 nucleotides are TGTGCCTGGAGGATATCAGGGATGCGGCTTCTGTTCTTC.

CDR3 amino acids: CSARKETAFF. CDR3 DNA sequence: TGCAGTGCTAGGAAGGAGACTGCTTTCTTT. The V call is TRBV20-1, the J call TRBJ1-1, with no clear D. The CDR3 length is 10 residues. Trimming cost V 3 bases and J 11 bases, with 10 bases left between them. Germline assignment: CDR1 DFQATT and CDR2 SNEGSKA (reference sequence).

There are a few counts of this clone. This chain uses TRBV7-2 with TRBJ1-2; the D is unclear. V lost 2 bases, J lost 0 bases, and 7 bases lay in between. The length of the CDR3 is 14 residues. The germline V gene encodes CDR1 SGHTA and CDR2 FQGNSA. CDR3 protein: CASSLMGSNYGYTF. CDR3 sequence (DNA): TGTGCCAGCAGCTTAATGGGCTCTAACTATGGCTACACCTTC.

This chain uses TRBV10-2 with TRBJ1-5, with TRBD1 matching over 8 bases. Trimming took 10 bases from V and 7 from J; bases not matched to a gene: 12. Germline CDR1 WSHSY, CDR2 SAAADI. CDR3 length equals 14 residues. CDR3: CATRTGPSWQPQHF. The CDR3 nucleotides are TGCGCCACTCGGACAGGGCCCTCGTGGCAGCCCCAGCATTTT.

The V and J genes are TRBV7-8 and TRBJ2-1; D is perhaps TRBD1 (5 bases). V gave up 3 bases and J gave up 15 bases, with 12 bases separating them. The CDR3 totals 11 residues. Germline V gene data show CDR1 as SGHVS and CDR2 as FQNEAQ. The DNA for the CDR3 is TGTGCCAGCAGCTTCCGACAGTTGGTGTTCTTC. This encodes CASSFRQLVFF.

This clone has a handful of counts. This rearrangement joins TRBV4-1 to TRBJ2-6; D perhaps matches TRBD2 (5 bases). This CDR3 has 16 residues. Germline V CDR1 and CDR2: MGHRA, YSYEKL. The V end lost 3 bases, the J end lost 2 bases, and 11 bases lay between the germline ends. Written as DNA, the CDR3 is TGCGCCAGCAGCCATATAACTAGAGCTGGGGCCAACGTCCTGACTTTC. Translated, it gives CASSHITRAGANVLTF.

J is TRBJ2-1 and V is TRBV3-1 (or the pseudogene TRBV3-2), with 13 positions matching TRBD2. The length of the CDR3 is 16 residues. Germline CDR1 reads LGHDT; CDR2 reads YNNKEL (reference sequence). Trimming at V came to 4 bases and at J to 7 bases, leaving 7 bases not matched to a gene. Written as DNA, the CDR3 is TGTGCCAGCAGCCCGAGGACTAGCGGGGGACTTAATGAGCAGTTCTTC. Its protein product is CASSPRTSGGLNEQFF.

The genes are TRBV3-1 (or the pseudogene TRBV3-2) and TRBJ1-4; unclear D gene. Germline-derived CDR1 and CDR2 are LGHDT and YNNKEL (reference sequence). The V end lost 4 bases, the J end lost 5 bases, and 14 bases lay between the germline ends. The CDR3 loop spans 15 amino acids. The CDR3 DNA sequence: TGTGCCAGCAGCCCTCAGGCACAGAGCAATGAAAAACTGTTTTTT. Its protein is CASSPQAQSNEKLFF.

V gene TRBV5-6 combines with J gene TRBJ1-1; 7 nucleotides line up with TRBD1. Trimming cost V 4 bases and J 5 bases; bases outside gene matches: 14. Per germline, CDR1 SGHDT and CDR2 YYEEEE. CDR3 length equals 16 residues. Written as DNA, the CDR3 is TGTGCCAGCAGCACAATGACAGGGTTTATAGGTACTGAAGCTTTCTTT. Protein: CASSTMTGFIGTEAFF.

The rearrangement links TRBV2 to TRBJ2-7; no reliable D call. CDR3 size: 15 residues. CDR1 is SNHLY, CDR2 FYNNEI, per germline. Deletions cut 0 bases from V and 3 bases from J, with 12 bases between. In DNA form, the CDR3 reads TGTGCCAGCAGTGAAGCGCGTGCCCGACTCTACGAGCAGTACTTC. Translating gives CASSEARARLYEQYF. Together with reference TRBV2 and TRBJ2-7, the CDR3 gives the full variable domain: EPEVTQTPSHQVTQMGQEVILRCVPISNHLYFYWYRQILGQKVEFLVSFYNNEISEKSEIFDDQFSVERPDGSNFTLKIRSTKLEDSAMYFCASSEARARLYEQYFGPGTRLTVT.

V gene TRBV6-5 combines with J gene TRBJ2-7, with a tentative D call TRBD2 (6 bases). This CDR3 has 12 amino acids. The V gene lost 4 bases and the J gene lost 4 bases, with 8 bases spanning the gap. Germline assignment: CDR1 MNHEY and CDR2 SVGAGI. As DNA, the CDR3 is TGTGCCAGCAGTTTCGGGACTTACGAGCAGTACTTC. This gives the protein CASSFGTYEQYF.

The J gene is TRBJ1-1, the V gene TRBV6-5; TRBD1 aligns across 10 bases. The CDR3 totals 15 residues. The germline CDR1 and CDR2 sequences are MNHEY and SVGAGI. With 6 bases clipped from V and 6 bases from J, the junction kept 10 bases outside the gene matches. The CDR3 coding sequence is TGTGCCAGCAGGACAGGGGGCGCCGGTGGCCCTGAAGCTTTCTTT. Translating it yields CASRTGGAGGPEAFF.

This clone was seen only a few times. This rearrangement joins TRBV7-3 to TRBJ2-3; possibly TRBD2 for D (6 bases). The germline gives CDR1 SGHTA, CDR2 FQGTGA. The length of the CDR3 is 14 residues. V was shortened by 7 bases and J by 4 bases, with 15 bases between the two germline ends. The CDR3 region has the DNA TGTGCCAGCAAACTAGCTTCCGGGGCAGATACGCAGTATTTT. Encoded protein: CASKLASGADTQYF.

This chain links TRBV12-5 with TRBJ2-1; TRBD2 aligns across 14 bases. Per germline, CDR1 LGHNT and CDR2 FRNRAP. Trimming took 6 bases from V and 7 from J; bases not matched to a gene: 2. This CDR3 is built from 14 residues. The CDR3: CASGTSGGANEQFF. The CDR3 DNA reads TGTGCTAGTGGGACTAGCGGGGGGGCAAATGAGCAGTTCTTC.

The J gene is TRBJ2-3, the V gene TRBV19, with D perhaps TRBD1 (6 bases). The V gene lost 5 bases and the J gene lost 0 bases, with 9 bases spanning the gap. CDR3 length: 14 residues. From germline, CDR1 is LNHDA and CDR2 SQIVND (reference sequence). CDR3 sequence (DNA): TGTGCCAGTAGTCCCCAGGGGAGCACAGATACGCAGTATTTT. It codes for CASSPQGSTDTQYF.

The rearrangement joins TRBV20-1 to TRBJ2-3, with 12 positions matching TRBD2. The germline V gene has CDR1 DFQATT and CDR2 SNEGSKA (reference sequence). With 3 bases clipped from V and 6 bases from J, the junction kept 7 bases outside the gene matches. The length of the CDR3 is 15 residues. The CDR3 bases are TGCAGTGCTAGTGCCCTAGCGGGGGGGCCCGATACGCAGTATTTT. Translating gives CSASALAGGPDTQYF.

The chain links TRBV3-1 (or the pseudogene TRBV3-2) to TRBJ2-7, with 8 bases aligning to TRBD1. J gave up 2 bases and V 2 bases, and 5 bases lay outside the gene matches. CDR1 and CDR2 from the germline V gene are LGHDT and YNNKEL (reference sequence). The CDR3 length is 15 residues. DNA of the CDR3: TGTGCCAGCAGCCAATCGTGGGACAGGACCTACGAGCAGTACTTC. Translated, it gives CASSQSWDRTYEQYF.

The count of this clone is one. The rearrangement joins TRBV5-4 to TRBJ2-3, with D maybe TRBD2 (5 bases). The V end lost 2 bases, the J end lost 1 base, and 11 bases lay between the germline ends. The V gene's germline CDR1 is SGHNT and CDR2 YYREEE (reference sequence). CDR3 size: 15 residues. CDR3 in DNA: TGTGCCAGCAGCTTAGAGGGCCGAGGCACAGATACGCAGTATTTT. Protein product: CASSLEGRGTDTQYF. The full variable domain, with the rest looked up from reference TRBV5-4 and TRBJ2-3, is ETGVTQSPTHLIKTRGQQVTLRCSSQSGHNTVSWYQQALGQGPQFIFQYYREEENGRGNFPPRFSGLQFPNYSSELNVNALELDDSALYLCASSLEGRGTDTQYFGPGTRLTVL.

This rearrangement joins TRBV4-1 to TRBJ1-3; D possibly corresponds to TRBD1 (6 bases). The length of the CDR3 is 15 residues. The ends were cut back, 4 bases at V and 0 bases at J, with 10 bases in the middle. The V gene's germline CDR1 is MGHRA and CDR2 YSYEKL. CDR3 coding DNA: TGCGCCAGCAGCCCTAACAGGGTCTCTGGAAACACCATATATTTT. Protein product: CASSPNRVSGNTIYF.

The chain couples TRBV5-1 to TRBJ2-2; a possible D gene is TRBD2 (5 bases). The CDR3 has 15 amino acids. Per germline, CDR1 SGHRS and CDR2 YFSETQ. The V end lost 2 bases, the J end lost 0 bases, and 8 bases lay between the germline ends. In DNA form, the CDR3 reads TGCGCCAGCAGCTTAGAGGGAACGAACACCGGGGAGCTGTTTTTT. Its translation is CASSLEGTNTGELFF.

The chain recombines TRBV4-1 with TRBJ2-7; 9 positions agree with TRBD2. Looked up from germline, CDR1 is MGHRA and CDR2 is YSYEKL. With 4 bases clipped from V and 3 bases from J, the junction kept 1 base outside the gene matches. The length of the CDR3 is 13 residues. The CDR3 protein is CASSPREGYEQYF. The CDR3, as DNA: TGCGCCAGCAGCCCGCGGGAGGGCTACGAGCAGTACTTC.